Sequencing of this T cell receptor (beta chain) was carried out in a study of read filtering for tumor transcriptome and immune sequencing. The overall study: Among patients, approximately 16 were male and around 14 female, aged about 47 to 80 (mean roughly 63). Transcriptome libraries were built from DNase-treated RNA. Study-wide findings and caveats: This fraction held mixed bone marrow immune cells after CD138-negative sorting. IR-seq and RNA-seq agreed better without single-read clonotypes.

From approximately 400 ng of RNA, a library with molecular barcoded alpha/delta and beta/gamma adaptors was made. TCRdb processed the reads anew with MiXCR; each CDR3 protein has one entry. The data show approximately 20,000 distinct CDR3 sequences, with more than 20% seen just once and about 24% held by the top ten. This clonotype was found many times. Its antigen is unknown. The source is a donor aged 40 or over with multiple myeloma. The material sequenced was a population of CD138-negative cells sorted from bone marrow.

The DNA of the CDR3 is TGCGCCAGCAGCCAAGACAAAAGGGGGCAGGATGAGCAGTTCTTC. Its protein product is CASSQDKRGQDEQFF. The gene calls are TRBV4-1 and TRBJ2-1; 7 bases align to TRBD1. This CDR3 comprises 15 residues. Trimming took 0 bases from V and 8 from J; bases not matched to a gene: 7. Germline V gene sequence: CDR1 MGHRA, CDR2 YSYEKL.